Below, 30 T cell receptor beta chains from the same sample are listed, as sequenced in a study of blood T cell repertoires in COVID-19. The method was immunoSEQ multiplex PCR; TCRdb's version includes in-frame clones alone and lacks a portion of them. The table records fewer than 55,000 clones, around four fifths of them present only once. The source material was peripheral blood. The receptors stem from a woman between 55 and 75 years old with acute or convalescent COVID-19.

The V call is TRBV7-9, the J call TRBJ2-7, with D perhaps matching TRBD2 (5 bases). Germline V gives CDR1 SEHNR, CDR2 FQNEAQ (reference sequence). With 7 bases removed from V and 5 bases from J, the gap between germline ends came to 18 bases. The CDR3 is 14 residues long. Here the CDR3 reads CASTPPGSRNEQYF. The CDR3 DNA follows: TGTGCCAGCACCCCACCGGGGAGCAGGAACGAGCAGTACTTC.

This rearrangement joins TRBV3-1 (or the pseudogene TRBV3-2) to TRBJ2-2, with D maybe TRBD1 (6 bases). Germline CDR1 and CDR2: LGHDT and YNNKEL (reference sequence). The CDR3 sequence is 16 residues long. V was shortened by 5 bases and J by 4 bases, with 17 bases between the two germline ends. The CDR3: CASSTPGVRGTGELFF. CDR3 coding DNA: TGTGCCAGCAGCACCCCAGGGGTAAGGGGCACCGGGGAGCTGTTTTTT.

The chain couples TRBV14 to TRBJ1-2; 7 bases map to TRBD1. Germline CDR1 is SGHDN and CDR2 is FVKESK. V shed 4 bases, J shed 8 bases, and the junction held 10 bases outside the gene matches. The CDR3 runs to 14 residues. The CDR3 sequence is CASSRGQAIRGYTF. CDR3 DNA sequence: TGTGCCAGCAGCCGTGGACAGGCGATTCGAGGCTACACCTTC.

The chain uses TRBV30 and TRBJ2-7; a weak D match, TRBD2 (6 bases). CDR1 and CDR2 from the germline V gene are GTSNPN and SVGIG (reference sequence). This CDR3 comprises 13 residues. V was cut by 0 bases and J by 2 bases, with 8 bases left in between. The CDR3 DNA reads TGTGCCTGGAGTGTGGGAGGTACCTACGAGCAGTACTTC. Translating gives CAWSVGGTYEQYF.

This clone turned up a few times. The J gene is TRBJ2-5, the V gene TRBV7-3; no clear D gene. The CDR3 is made up of 13 amino acids. Germline CDR1 and CDR2: SGHTA and FQGTGA. V shed 5 bases and J shed 5 bases, with 12 bases lying between them. Written as DNA, the CDR3 is TGTGCCAGCAGCCCGTTTCTGTCCGAGACCCAGTACTTC. It translates to CASSPFLSETQYF.

This sequence joins TRBV18 and TRBJ1-1, with 7 nucleotides matching TRBD1. The germline V gene has CDR1 KGHSH and CDR2 LQKENI. V gave up 3 bases and J gave up 1 base; unmatched junction bases: 5. The CDR3 is 15 residues long. CDR3 DNA: TGTGCCAGCTCACCGGCACACAGGGGGAACACTGAAGCTTTCTTT. It codes for CASSPAHRGNTEAFF.

The chain is built from TRBV18 and TRBJ1-2; 11 bases line up with TRBD1. CDR3 length equals 19 residues. CDR1 and CDR2 (germline): KGHSH, LQKENI. Trimming at V came to 0 bases and at J to 4 bases, leaving 13 bases not matched to a gene. CDR3 protein: CASSPPGSSGQGAVYGYTF. CDR3 DNA sequence: TGTGCCAGCTCACCACCGGGGTCGTCCGGACAGGGGGCCGTCTATGGCTACACCTTC.

This chain connects TRBV7-9 to TRBJ1-4; D uncertain. The CDR3 has 13 amino acids. Germline values: CDR1 SEHNR, CDR2 FQNEAQ (reference sequence). V was trimmed by 3 bases and J by 6 bases, leaving 8 bases between them. The CDR3 DNA follows: TGTGCCAGCAGCTTTGGAGGCCATGAAAAACTGTTTTTT. This gives the protein CASSFGGHEKLFF.

This chain links TRBV6-2 or TRBV6-3 with TRBJ2-5, with D perhaps matching TRBD2 (5 bases). The germline V gene has CDR1 MNHEY and CDR2 SVGEGT. Trimming removed 6 bases from V and 5 bases from J, with 13 bases in between. There are 13 residues in the CDR3. In nucleotides, the CDR3 is TGTGCCAGCAGGCCTAGCTCCGGTGAGACCCAGTACTTC. Its translation: CASRPSSGETQYF.

The V call is TRBV10-3, the J call TRBJ1-2, with a weak D call TRBD1 (5 bases). CDR1 and CDR2 from the germline V gene are ENHRY and SYGVKD. CDR3 length: 13 amino acids. V was shortened by 4 bases and J by 4 bases, with 10 bases between the two germline ends. The CDR3 DNA reads TGTGCCATCAGTGCTTCAGGGATCTATGGCTACACCTTC. This codes for CAISASGIYGYTF.

The chain is built from TRBV27 and TRBJ2-5; 8 positions match TRBD1. This CDR3 region has 14 residues. V trimming: 6 bases; J trimming: 1 base; junction bases outside the gene matches: 4. Germline assignment: CDR1 MNHEY and CDR2 SMNVEV (reference sequence). CDR3 region: CASSRTGGQETQYF. The CDR3 DNA is TGTGCCAGCAGCCGTACAGGGGGCCAAGAGACCCAGTACTTC.

This clone was observed a handful of times. The chain recombines TRBV19 with TRBJ2-7; TRBD2 agrees at 7 bases. Germline V lookup: CDR1 LNHDA, CDR2 SQIVND (reference sequence). The CDR3 totals 16 residues. V lost 5 bases, J lost 4 bases, and 14 bases stayed unmatched. DNA for the CDR3: TGTGCCAGTAGTTTCAACAACCGGGACGGGGGGTACGAGCAGTACTTC. As protein: CASSFNNRDGGYEQYF.

This clone was detected only once. V usage is TRBV6-1 and J usage is TRBJ1-3; 7 positions match TRBD1. This CDR3 is 17 amino acids long. V lost 4 bases, J lost 0 bases, and 9 bases stayed unmatched. CDR1 and CDR2 (germline): MNHNS, SASEGT. CDR3 amino acids: CASSGGSTGYSGNTIYF. CDR3 nucleotide sequence: TGTGCCAGCAGTGGGGGCTCGACAGGGTACTCTGGAAACACCATATATTTT.

The chain carries TRBV5-1 and TRBJ2-1; 10 bases map to TRBD2. Germline loops: CDR1 SGHRS, CDR2 YFSETQ. The CDR3 contains 16 residues. The V segment lost 3 bases and the J segment 7 bases; nucleotides outside the gene matches: 10. The CDR3: CASSSSAGGPGNEQFF. The CDR3 DNA reads TGCGCCAGCAGCTCCTCAGCGGGGGGGCCCGGGAATGAGCAGTTCTTC.

This clone was counted once. The chain carries TRBV29-1 and TRBJ1-1; no clear D gene. The CDR3 consists of 15 residues. Between the trimmed V and J ends, which lost 0 bases and 4 bases, there was a span of 15 bases. Germline V gene data show CDR1 as SQVTM and CDR2 as ANQGSEA. In nucleotides, the CDR3 is TGCAGCGTTGAAGAGGACGGAGGGCGAGGCACTGAAGCTTTCTTT. Its translation is CSVEEDGGRGTEAFF.

The V call is TRBV19, the J call TRBJ2-3; 7 bases align to TRBD2. Germline values: CDR1 LNHDA, CDR2 SQIVND (reference sequence). The CDR3 has 15 amino acids. V was pared by 5 bases and J by 1 base, with 6 bases of the junction left unmatched. CDR3 nucleotide sequence: TGTGCCAGTAGTCCCCGGACTAGTGGCACAGATACGCAGTATTTT. Translation: CASSPRTSGTDTQYF.

The chain has TRBV2 and TRBJ1-1, with D hard to call. The CDR3 is 13 residues long. Germline V gene lookup returns CDR1 SNHLY and CDR2 FYNNEI. CDR3 protein: CVDLREPNTEAFF. The CDR3 region has the DNA TGTGTCGATTTACGGGAGCCGAACACTGAAGCTTTCTTT.

This chain uses TRBV3-1 (or the pseudogene TRBV3-2) with TRBJ1-3; no firm D call. This CDR3 region has 16 residues. Germline values: CDR1 LGHDT, CDR2 YNNKEL (reference sequence). The ends were cut back, 0 bases at V and 4 bases at J, with 13 bases in the middle. In nucleotides, the CDR3 is TGTGCCAGCAGCCAAGACCAACTCCTCCCGGGAAACACCATATATTTT. Its translation is CASSQDQLLPGNTIYF.

Written as DNA, the CDR3 is TGTGCCAGCAGCCAAGCCCGCGTTGGGGGCATCGTCACCGGGGAGCTGTTTTTT. Translating gives CASSQARVGGIVTGELFF. The chain is built from TRBV4-2 and TRBJ2-2, with D possibly TRBD1 on 6 matching bases. The CDR3 runs to 18 residues. The V end lost 1 base, the J end lost 4 bases, and 19 bases lay between the germline ends. The germline V gene encodes CDR1 LGHNA and CDR2 YNFKEQ.

Here the CDR3 reads CASSEWADGEQFF. The CDR3 nucleotides read TGTGCCAGCAGTGAATGGGCCGATGGGGAGCAGTTCTTC. This chain joins TRBV25-1 and TRBJ2-1, with D uncertain. The CDR3 extends over 13 amino acids. V lost 1 base and J lost 10, with 11 bases in between. Germline lookup yields CDR1 MGHDK and CDR2 SYGVNS.

The rearrangement uses TRBV19 and TRBJ1-2; D may be TRBD1 (5 bases). The length of the CDR3 is 15 residues. The V and J ends lost 3 bases and 5 bases respectively, with 16 bases between them. Germline values: CDR1 LNHDA, CDR2 SQIVND (reference sequence). This chain's CDR3 is CASSIQGGGRYGYTF. CDR3 bases: TGTGCCAGTAGTATCCAGGGAGGAGGAAGGTATGGCTACACCTTC. The whole variable domain, remainder taken from reference TRBV19 and TRBJ1-2, is DGGITQSPKYLFRKEGQNVTLSCEQNLNHDAMYWYRQDPGQGLRLIYYSQIVNDFQKGDIAEGYSVSREKKESFPLTVTSAQKNPTAFYLCASSIQGGGRYGYTFGSGTRLTVV.

The chain employs TRBV3-1 (or the pseudogene TRBV3-2) and TRBJ1-6; 7 bases map to TRBD1. CDR1 and CDR2 from the germline V gene are LGHDT and YNNKEL (reference sequence). Trimming removed 4 bases from V and 5 bases from J; junction bases left unmatched: 2. There are 14 residues in the CDR3. The CDR3 sequence: CASSLDRHNSPLHF. The CDR3 bases are TGTGCCAGCAGCCTGGACAGGCATAATTCACCCCTCCACTTT.

The chain uses TRBV5-1 and TRBJ2-1; 7 bases line up with TRBD1. CDR1 and CDR2 from the germline V gene are SGHRS and YFSETQ. The CDR3 has 14 amino acids. Trimming took 1 base from V and 9 from J; bases not matched to a gene: 7. The CDR3 DNA reads as TGCGCCAGCAGCTTGCAACCGACAGGGCTTGAGCAGTTCTTC. Its protein is CASSLQPTGLEQFF. The whole variable domain, remainder taken from reference TRBV5-1 and TRBJ2-1, is KAGVTQTPRYLIKTRGQQVTLSCSPISGHRSVSWYQQTPGQGLQFLFEYFSETQRNKGNFPGRFSGRQFSNSRSEMNVSTLELGDSALYLCASSLQPTGLEQFFGPGTRLTVL.

This rearrangement joins TRBV30 to TRBJ1-4; no reliable D call. The CDR3 runs to 14 residues. The V end lost 3 bases, the J end lost 4 bases, and 12 bases lay between the germline ends. Germline CDR1 is GTSNPN and CDR2 is SVGIG (reference sequence). CDR3 bases: TGTGCCTGGAGGAAAGGAGGCAATAATGAAAAACTGTTTTTT. Translation gives CAWRKGGNNEKLFF.

This clone showed up just a few times. The rearrangement joins TRBV5-1 to TRBJ1-6; TRBD1 matches at 7 bases. The germline CDR1 and CDR2 sequences are SGHRS and YFSETQ. CDR3 length equals 16 residues. The V segment lost 0 bases and the J segment 9 bases; nucleotides outside the gene matches: 9. CDR3 coding DNA: TGCGCCAGCAGCTTGGGTTACGGGCAGGGGGGTTCACCCCTCCACTTT. Protein sequence: CASSLGYGQGGSPLHF.

The V gene is TRBV6-5, the J gene TRBJ2-5; TRBD2 might be the D (6 bases). The CDR3 spans 13 residues. The germline gives CDR1 MNHEY, CDR2 SVGAGI. V was shortened by 6 bases and J by 0 bases, with 8 bases between the two germline ends. CDR3 loop: CASRPGDQETQYF. The CDR3 region has the DNA TGTGCCAGCAGGCCGGGGGACCAAGAGACCCAGTACTTC.

V and J are TRBV30 and TRBJ1-6; D gene ambiguous. The V gene lost 7 bases and the J gene lost 3 bases, with 13 bases spanning the gap. In germline, CDR1 is GTSNPN, CDR2 SVGIG (reference sequence). The CDR3 contains 14 residues. CDR3 amino acids: CASTWPSYNSPLHF. The CDR3 bases are TGTGCCTCCACCTGGCCAAGCTATAATTCACCCCTCCACTTT.

The chain combines TRBV27 with TRBJ1-5, with D tentatively TRBD1 (6 bases). This CDR3 is 15 amino acids long. Trimming left V 5 bases short and J 2 bases short, with 13 bases between. Germline V gives CDR1 MNHEY, CDR2 SMNVEV (reference sequence). CDR3 DNA sequence: TGTGCCAGCAGTCGGGAGGGGGTGGGCAATCAGCCCCAGCATTTT. Translated: CASSREGVGNQPQHF.

The chain recombines TRBV5-6 with TRBJ2-3; TRBD2 matches 8 bases. V lost 4 bases, J lost 2 bases, and 18 bases stayed unmatched. CDR1 and CDR2 (germline): SGHDT, YYEEEE. This CDR3 has 19 residues. CDR3 amino acids: CASSTGGIKRNPLTDTQYF. The DNA for the CDR3 is TGTGCCAGCAGCACGGGGGGGATAAAGCGGAACCCACTCACAGATACGCAGTATTTT.

This rearrangement joins TRBV6-1 to TRBJ1-1, with D uncertain. The V gene lost 1 base and the J gene lost 9 bases, with 9 bases spanning the gap. Germline values: CDR1 MNHNS, CDR2 SASEGT. The CDR3 totals 12 residues. Here the CDR3 reads CASSEGALKAFF. CDR3 DNA: TGTGCCAGCAGTGAAGGGGCCCTAAAAGCTTTCTTT.